This T cell receptor (beta chain) is from a study of blood T cells in healthy people across ages. The CDR3 is made up of 12 amino acids. CDR1 is LGHDT, CDR2 YNNKEL, per germline (reference sequence). On this clonotype itself: The junction does not match germline at one end; this may be a read error.

A second about 7 to 12 cycle PCR used barcoded and J-beta primers. A single record per CDR3 protein comes from TCRdb applying MiXCR to the 5' RACE reads. This sample has about 680,000 distinct CDR3 sequences, with more than 40% found just once. J is TRBJ2-1 and V is TRBV3-1; no firm D call. The source is a woman in her sixties or seventies in good health. Input material: blood. CDR3 bases: TGTACCAGCAGCCAGGTCGCCTCGGAGCAGTTCTTC. This translates into CTSSQVASEQFF.